The entry below gives a single TCR beta chain sequence along with its context. This clonotype was counted only a few times. Its target antigen remains unknown. Per-base quality was not reported, and no clone a single base away is much larger than it. The TCR beta CDR3 regions were amplified from the RNA transcripts. The TCR CDR3 was subjected to a first round of RT-PCR using the HTBI primer set and the Qiagen OneStep RT-PCR kit. Libraries were constructed in a second round of multiplex PCR, after which size selection and purification were carried out. Libraries were sequenced paired-end with 100 bp reads on an Illumina HiSeq2000. In the source study's methods: SOAPnuke was used to process the raw data, removing reads that contained adapters or uncalled bases, had a mean Phred below 15, or lacked an exact match to the constant primer or identifier. COPE v1.2.5 was used to merge the high-quality paired reads, and each unique nucleotide sequence was defined as a clonotype. MiTCR v1.1 was used to align clonotypes to the IMGT TRBV, TRBD and TRBJ reference segments. The analysis included only V-J combinations with a frequency above 0.0001, which together covered 99% to 99.2% of the repertoires. The TCS score was defined as the ratio of F50 (clonal expansion) to E x V (chaos), calculated using BLOSUM62-based TCRdist between CDR3 peptides within each V-J. Welch's t-statistics and random forest reduced around 520 V-J features to roughly 13, which were used in a naive Bayes classifier (R e1071). The Morisita-Horn index was used to measure how similar the thyroid and blood repertoires were. Through fastp at Q25 and MiXCR, TCRdb rebuilt clones from the public reads, retaining in-frame beta chains. Rows merge per CDR3 protein into single entries with the most common DNA and genes. Here the V and J calls rest on TCRdb's processing, not on the authors' analysis. This sample has roughly 840,000 distinct CDR3 sequences in its table, and 38% of those were observed once. The ten biggest clones cover around 9.3% of the sample.

A patient counted as having stable Graves' hyperthyroidism if no progression to ophthalmopathy occurred over 18 months of follow-up. Hyperthyroidism patients were newly diagnosed, with disease duration under 2 months, and aged 18 to 65 years. Any patient with an uncontrolled infection, another autoimmune disease, pregnancy or lactation was excluded. Clinical symptoms, serum thyroxine and TRAb, thyroid ultrasound, and orbital computed tomography formed the basis for the diagnoses. PBMCs were isolated from approximately 10 ml of fresh peripheral blood by Ficoll-Paque density gradient centrifugation. Total RNA was extracted using Trizol reagent, and RNA quality was assessed on an Agilent 2100 Bioanalyzer. V is reduced by 2 bases and J by 8 bases, leaving a spacing of 18 bases between them. The CDR3 runs 16 residues from the cysteine to the phenylalanine. Only the CDR3 region is kept as DNA, spanning 48 bases read in frame from base 1.

The sample belongs to a study of T cells in Graves' hyperthyroidism and ophthalmopathy (dated by TCRdb to the late 2010s). Background for the entire study: Peripheral blood was sampled at the time of initial diagnosis, prior to any treatment. TCR V-J signatures able to tell the groups apart were searched for in a discovery cohort of more than 90 patients, of whom about 40 had Graves' ophthalmopathy and 55 to 65 had stable Graves' hyperthyroidism. An independent validation cohort of around 19 hyperthyroidism patients and about 15 patients who later progressed to ophthalmopathy tested prospective prediction of ophthalmopathy. For training and testing, the 100 or so patients in the discovery cohort were randomly divided in a 7:3 ratio. In addition, the study compared T-cell repertoires in thyroid tissue and in blood from a handful of Graves' hyperthyroidism patients. Once sampling was done, hyperthyroidism patients were given methimazole at a starting dose of 30 mg daily, whereas ophthalmopathy patients were given high-dose intravenous methylprednisolone. The paper reports TCR Vbeta CDR3 sequencing of approximately 140 peripheral blood samples: around 41 ophthalmopathy, fewer than 80 hyperthyroidism and approximately 17 progressor patients. General study outcomes and caveats: Most expanded thyroid clonotypes (frequency above 0.001) were also found in blood, which suggests that blood repertoires may mirror thyroid immune responses. Ophthalmopathy was separated from stable hyperthyroidism by a 13 V-J signature model, with around 88% sensitivity and 81% to 82% specificity obtained in cross-validation and 80%/75% obtained in testing. In validation, the model predicted progression to ophthalmopathy a median of about 6.8 months before onset, with about 64% sensitivity and roughly 72% specificity. Sample size was not statistically predetermined, and blinding of investigators to group allocation was not performed.

Material: blood. The sequence came from a man between 18 and 29 years old with Graves' hyperthyroidism. The sequence links TRBV12-3 or TRBV12-4 to TRBJ1-4, with the D gene too uncertain to name. The nucleotides are TGTGCCAGCAGTTTATCCCACGGTCCTGGCGGAGAAAAACTGTTTTTT. It is translated as CASSLSHGPGGEKLFF.